The subject of this entry is one TCR beta chain. The table came from immunoSEQ multiplex PCR; TCRdb's copy has only in-frame clones and leaves some out. The table records 20,000 or so clones, around nine tenths of them present only once. Germline-derived CDR1 and CDR2 are MGHRA and YSYEKL. The CDR3 consists of 15 residues. Trimming at V came to 1 base and at J to 3 bases, leaving 5 bases not matched to a gene. This record belongs to a study of T cell changes during pregnancy in multiple sclerosis. This material consisted of CD8+ T cells from peripheral blood mononuclear cells, taken in the second trimester of pregnancy. V usage is TRBV4-1 and J usage is TRBJ2-7; 8 nucleotides match TRBD1. The sequence derives from a female donor in good health, enrolled as a control in a pregnancy study. The CDR3 spells CASSQGQGTHYEQYF. For the CDR3, the DNA is TGCGCCAGCAGCCAAGGACAGGGGACCCACTACGAGCAGTACTTC.